The T cell receptor (beta chain) under discussion was sequenced for a study of shared clonotypes between healthy human individuals. V shed 1 base and J shed 4 bases, with 7 bases lying between them. Germline V gives CDR1 SNHLY, CDR2 FYNNEI. CDR3 size: 13 residues. Within Nashville, Tennessee resided all donors, each a Caucasian adult. TCRdb keeps only in-frame clones here, not all; method: immunoSEQ multiplex PCR. The sample carries about 490,000 clones, 79% recorded once. The sample taken for sequencing was PBMCs. The V call is TRBV2, the J call TRBJ1-2, with D hard to call. The sequence was collected from a woman aged 40 to 49 in good health. Some clones in this sample may be carry-over from other donors' samples. CDR3 DNA: TGTGCCAGCAGTGAAGGCAGACTCTATGGCTACACCTTC. Protein sequence: CASSEGRLYGYTF.